This entry features one TCR beta chain sequence. Germline CDR1 is SGHDT and CDR2 is YYEEEE. This CDR3 region has 16 residues. V lost 2 bases to trimming and J lost 9 bases; unmatched junction nucleotides: 7. The sample comes from a study of blood T cell repertoires in COVID-19. Assay used: immunoSEQ multiplex PCR; TCRdb lists only in-frame clones, some missing. The sample records around 360,000 clones, more than 75% being singletons. This sequence joins TRBV5-6 and TRBJ1-6; 11 bases are a match to TRBD1. The sequencing sample was made of peripheral blood. This receptor was identified in a woman under 40 with COVID-19, enrolled during active disease. The CDR3 region has the DNA TGTGCCAGCAGCTTACGGACAGGGGGCTTGGGTTCACCCCTCCACTTT. It specifies CASSLRTGGLGSPLHF. Variable domain in full (rest from reference TRBV5-6 and TRBJ1-6): DAGVTQSPTHLIKTRGQQVTLRCSPKSGHDTVSWYQQALGQGPQFIFQYYEEEERQRGNFPDRFSGHQFPNYSSELNVNALLLGDSALYLCASSLRTGGLGSPLHFGNGTRLTVT.